The T cell receptor beta chain under discussion was sequenced for a study of cytomegalovirus exposure and HLA in healthy donors. Regarding this clone: Its antigen is undetermined.

PCR employed 60 Vbeta and 13 Jbeta primers. Here immunoSEQ multiplex PCR was the method, and the copy in TCRdb shows in-frame clones only, minus some. The repertoire table contains 80,000 or so clones. The CDR3 runs to 13 residues. Germline lookup yields CDR1 MNHEY and CDR2 SVGAGI. The V end lost 10 bases, the J end lost 2 bases, and 14 bases lay between the germline ends. Whole-study findings and limits: The authors reported that TCR beta sequences could predict HLA-A and HLA-B alleles. These predictions were accurate for most subjects in the first cohort. Sequencing depth roughly uniform across donors was assumed in presence/absence analyses. In a later analysis, 15,000 to 20,000 TCR beta sequences were associated with HLA alleles at 0.05 false discovery rate. Among TCR beta chains, those listed as cytomegalovirus-associated numbered around 160.

The sequence was collected from a woman in her twenties or thirties in good health and CMV-seronegative. This sequence joins TRBV6-5 and TRBJ1-1, with a possible D match to TRBD1 (5 bases). Specimen: PBMCs. The CDR3 protein is CATRGNSNTEAFF. CDR3 coding DNA: TGTGCCACAAGGGGAAACAGCAACACTGAAGCTTTCTTT.